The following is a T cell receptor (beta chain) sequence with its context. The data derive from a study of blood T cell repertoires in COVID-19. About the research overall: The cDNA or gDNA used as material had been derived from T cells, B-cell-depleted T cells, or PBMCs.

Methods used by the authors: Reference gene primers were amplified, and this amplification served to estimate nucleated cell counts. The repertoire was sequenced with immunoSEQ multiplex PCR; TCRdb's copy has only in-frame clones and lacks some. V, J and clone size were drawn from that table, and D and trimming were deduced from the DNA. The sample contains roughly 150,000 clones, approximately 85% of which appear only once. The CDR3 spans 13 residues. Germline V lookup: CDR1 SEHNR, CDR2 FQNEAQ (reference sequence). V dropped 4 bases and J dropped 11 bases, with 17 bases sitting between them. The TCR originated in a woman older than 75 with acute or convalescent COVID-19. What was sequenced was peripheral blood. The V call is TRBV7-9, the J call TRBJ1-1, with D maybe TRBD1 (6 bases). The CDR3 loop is CASSSLVSGEAFF. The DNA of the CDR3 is TGTGCCAGCAGCTCATTGGTATCAGGGGAGGCTTTCTTT.